These 25 T cell receptor beta chains came from one sample sequenced in a study of CD8 T cells in Susac syndrome. After extraction with the RNeasy kit, roughly 0.5 to 1 ug of the RNA was reverse transcribed using random hexamers. TCRdb reprocessed the immunoSEQ multiplex PCR reads with MiXCR, giving one entry per CDR3 protein. Of under 25,000 distinct CDR3 sequences in the sample, around 94% were seen once. The sequenced sample was CD8+ T cells from PBMCs. The receptor set was obtained from a human donor in good health.

CDR3 region: CASSQDRGRNTIYF. For the CDR3, the DNA is TGCGCCAGCAGCCAAGACAGGGGACGAAACACCATATATTTT. The V call is TRBV4-3, the J call TRBJ1-3; tentative D call: TRBD1 (6 bases). Trimming removed 0 bases at V and 5 bases at J, with 8 bases between. CDR3 length: 14 residues. Germline CDR1 LGHNA, CDR2 YSLEER.

The chain employs TRBV23-1 and TRBJ1-5; 9 bases agree with TRBD1. TRBV23-1 is filed as an ORF, its function uncertain. J was trimmed by 0 bases and V by 2 bases; bases with no gene match: 17. This CDR3 comprises 21 residues. The CDR3 sequence: CASSQTQGLGTGHFSNQPQHF. As DNA, the CDR3 is TGCGCCAGCAGTCAAACCCAGGGGTTAGGGACAGGGCACTTTAGCAATCAGCCCCAGCATTTT.

The chain uses TRBV6-5 and TRBJ1-5; the match to TRBD1 covers 7 bases. The length of the CDR3 is 15 residues. Per germline, CDR1 MNHEY and CDR2 SVGAGI. Trimming cost V 5 bases and J 1 base; bases outside gene matches: 5. The CDR3 nucleotides read TGTGCCAGCAGTCCGACAGGGTACAGCAATCAGCCCCAGCATTTT. Protein sequence: CASSPTGYSNQPQHF.

The chain joins TRBV4-1 to TRBJ2-3; D is unclear. The CDR3 extends over 16 amino acids. V gave up 4 bases and J gave up 0 bases, with 14 bases separating them. Germline values: CDR1 MGHRA, CDR2 YSYEKL. For the CDR3, the DNA is TGCGCCAGCAGCCGTTTGGTCGGAACTAGCACAGATACGCAGTATTTT. Amino acid sequence: CASSRLVGTSTDTQYF.

The V call is TRBV12-5, the J call TRBJ2-7; a possible D gene is TRBD1 (6 bases). The V end was cut by 5 bases, the J end by 0 bases, with 14 bases between. The CDR3 loop spans 15 amino acids. Germline lookup yields CDR1 LGHNT and CDR2 FRNRAP. The CDR3 protein is CASGVDRPGSYEQYF. CDR3 DNA: TGTGCTAGTGGTGTGGACAGACCTGGCTCCTACGAGCAGTACTTC.

This clonotype has a single count. The chain employs TRBV5-8 and TRBJ1-3; D gene unclear. Germline CDR1 reads SGHTS; CDR2 reads YDEGEE. This CDR3 spans 17 amino acids. V dropped 0 bases and J dropped 2 bases, with 15 bases sitting between them. The CDR3 DNA reads TGTGCCAGCAGCTTGGCGGGCCCGCCCGCGGCTGGAAACACCATATATTTT. Translation: CASSLAGPPAAGNTIYF.

J is TRBJ2-1 and V is TRBV7-9; the match to TRBD1 covers 9 bases. V dropped 4 bases and J dropped 8; count of bases not matched to a gene: 3. Germline V gene lookup returns CDR1 SEHNR and CDR2 FQNEAQ (reference sequence). The CDR3 length is 13 residues. The CDR3 DNA is TGTGCCAGCAGCTCCGGACAGGGGTATGAGCAGTTCTTC. This gives the protein CASSSGQGYEQFF.

This chain joins TRBV27 and TRBJ1-2, with D unclear. The CDR3 totals 14 residues. The germline V gene has CDR1 MNHEY and CDR2 SMNVEV (reference sequence). The V end lost 1 base, the J end lost 8 bases, and 14 bases lay between the germline ends. DNA of the CDR3: TGTGCCAGCAGTTTATTCCCCTCGGGGAAAGGCTACACCTTC. Protein product: CASSLFPSGKGYTF.

J is TRBJ2-3 and V is TRBV12-5, with no clear D. Per the germline V gene, CDR1 is LGHNT and CDR2 is FRNRAP. V was pared by 0 bases and J by 5 bases, with 6 bases between. The length of the CDR3 is 13 residues. For the CDR3, the DNA is TGTGCTAGTGGTTTGGTACGAGGAGATACGCAGTATTTT. It encodes CASGLVRGDTQYF. The variable domain in full, completed from reference TRBV12-5 and TRBJ2-3, reads DARVTQTPRHKVTEMGQEVTMRCQPILGHNTVFWYRQTMMQGLELLAYFRNRAPLDDSGMPKDRFSAEMPDATLATLKIQPSEPRDSAVYFCASGLVRGDTQYFGPGTRLTVL.

The chain carries TRBV27 and TRBJ2-2; no clear D. Trimming removed 10 bases from V and 6 bases from J, with 9 bases in between. The CDR3 length is 11 residues. Germline values: CDR1 MNHEY, CDR2 SMNVEV (reference sequence). DNA of the CDR3: TGTGCCACAGTTTGGGCCGGGGAGCTGTTTTTT. Its protein product is CATVWAGELFF.

The chain combines TRBV6-2 or TRBV6-3 with TRBJ2-1; unclear D gene. Germline CDR1 and CDR2: MNHEY and SVGEGT. CDR3 length: 16 amino acids. Between the trimmed V and J ends, which lost 4 bases and 4 bases, there was a span of 17 bases. The CDR3 DNA sequence: TGTGCCAGCAGTTCTAGTCTGGGCGCAGCGTACAATGAGCAGTTCTTC. Translation: CASSSSLGAAYNEQFF.

The chain combines TRBV6-6 with TRBJ2-5; 10 positions match TRBD2. Germline CDR1 reads MNHNY; CDR2 reads SVGAGI (reference sequence). The J segment lost 7 bases and the V segment lost 6 bases, leaving 11 bases of the junction unmatched. The CDR3 runs to 15 residues. For the CDR3, the DNA is TGTGCCAGCAGCCTCGGGAGCGGGGGGGCCCCGACCCAGTACTTC. Translated, it gives CASSLGSGGAPTQYF.

This rearrangement joins TRBV20-1 to TRBJ2-1, with D perhaps assigned TRBD1 or TRBD2 (5 bases each). Trimming shortened V by 3 bases and J by 8 bases, and 20 bases separated the two germline ends. CDR1 is DFQATT and CDR2 is SNEGSKA in the germline V gene (reference sequence). CDR3 size: 15 residues. The CDR3 DNA reads TGCAGTGCTAGTTGGGCTAGGGACCCGGACGATGAGCAGTTCTTC. It codes for CSASWARDPDDEQFF.

The chain links TRBV27 to TRBJ2-1, with D maybe TRBD1 (5 bases). CDR1 is MNHEY and CDR2 is SMNVEV in the germline V gene (reference sequence). Deletions cut 4 bases from V and 7 bases from J, with 11 bases between. There are 13 residues in the CDR3. CDR3 residues: CASSYSGRNEQFF. The CDR3 coding sequence is TGTGCCAGCAGTTACTCAGGGCGAAATGAGCAGTTCTTC.

The chain links TRBV19 to TRBJ1-1; tentative D call: TRBD1 (5 bases). V lost 5 bases and J 5 bases, leaving 15 bases between the germline ends. CDR3 length: 14 residues. From germline, CDR1 is LNHDA and CDR2 SQIVND (reference sequence). The CDR3 region has the DNA TGTGCCAGTAGTGGGACTTTGGGAGAGACTGAAGCTTTCTTT. It is translated as CASSGTLGETEAFF.

V is TRBV9 and J is TRBJ2-5; 7 bases agree with TRBD2. Trimming at V came to 0 bases and at J to 5 bases, leaving 7 bases not matched to a gene. This CDR3 region has 15 residues. CDR1 is SGDLS and CDR2 is YYNGEE in the germline V gene. CDR3 sequence (DNA): TGTGCCAGCAGCGTAGAGGCGGGGGAAGGGGAGACCCAGTACTTC. Translation gives CASSVEAGEGETQYF. The full variable domain, rest sourced from reference TRBV9 and TRBJ2-5, is DSGVTQTPKHLITATGQRVTLRCSPRSGDLSVYWYQQSLDQGLQFLIQYYNGEERAKGNILERFSAQQFPDLHSELNLSSLELGDSALYFCASSVEAGEGETQYFGPGTRLLVL.

J is TRBJ1-5 and V is TRBV29-1, with unresolved D. The CDR3 contains 13 residues. With 3 bases removed from V and 1 base from J, the gap between germline ends came to 7 bases. CDR1 is SQVTM and CDR2 is ANQGSEA in the germline V gene. The CDR3 sequence is CSVEVQSNQPQHF. Here the CDR3 DNA reads TGCAGCGTTGAGGTACAGAGCAATCAGCCCCAGCATTTT.

The rearrangement links TRBV2 to TRBJ1-5; D not certain. This CDR3 is 13 amino acids long. Germline V gives CDR1 SNHLY, CDR2 FYNNEI. Trimming stripped 7 bases from V and 1 base from J, with 8 bases between. The CDR3 DNA reads as TGTGCCAGCACAAACGCAAGCAATCAGCCCCAGCATTTT. It yields the protein CASTNASNQPQHF.

The CDR3 region is CASSYAGQGSYEQYF. CDR3 DNA: TGTGCCAGCAGTTACGCGGGACAGGGGTCCTACGAGCAGTACTTC. The V and J genes are TRBV6-5 and TRBJ2-7, with TRBD1 matching 10 bases. The junction had 2 bases not matched to a gene; V was cut back by 2 bases and J by 1 base. Germline lookup yields CDR1 MNHEY and CDR2 SVGAGI. This CDR3 comprises 15 residues.

The gene calls are TRBV5-1 and TRBJ1-1; D gene ambiguous. Germline loops: CDR1 SGHRS, CDR2 YFSETQ. The CDR3 has 12 amino acids. The ends were cut back, 4 bases at V and 4 bases at J, with 8 bases in the middle. The CDR3 sequence is CASSPPGTEAFF. The CDR3 DNA follows: TGCGCCAGCAGCCCCCCAGGCACTGAAGCTTTCTTT.

The chain has TRBV7-8 and TRBJ2-7; 9 bases agree with TRBD1. V lost 6 bases to trimming and J lost 6 bases; unmatched junction nucleotides: 9. This CDR3 is 14 amino acids long. The V gene's germline CDR1 is SGHVS and CDR2 FQNEAQ. CDR3: CASSYRTGESEQYF. The CDR3 DNA reads as TGTGCCAGCAGTTACCGGACAGGGGAGAGCGAGCAGTACTTC.

The chain has TRBV7-9 and TRBJ2-7; D perhaps matches TRBD1 (6 bases). The CDR3 has 14 amino acids. Germline CDR1 reads SEHNR; CDR2 reads FQNEAQ (reference sequence). Between the trimmed V and J ends, which lost 3 bases and 2 bases, there was a span of 11 bases. CDR3 sequence reads: CASSFGGSPYEQYF. CDR3 bases: TGTGCCAGCAGCTTTGGGGGCAGCCCCTACGAGCAGTACTTC. Drawing the rest from reference TRBV7-9 and TRBJ2-7, the complete variable domain is DTGVSQNPRHKITKRGQNVTFRCDPISEHNRLYWYRQTLGQGPEFLTYFQNEAQLEKSRLLSDRFSAERPKGSFSTLEIQRTEQGDSAMYLCASSFGGSPYEQYFGPGTRLTVT.

The chain uses TRBV5-4 and TRBJ1-1, with D uncertain. Trimming removed 1 base at V and 1 base at J, with 5 bases between. This CDR3 has 13 residues. In germline, CDR1 is SGHNT, CDR2 YYREEE (reference sequence). The CDR3 nucleotides are TGTGCCAGCAGCTTGAGGGAGAACACTGAAGCTTTCTTT. Amino acid sequence: CASSLRENTEAFF.

The chain links TRBV11-2 to TRBJ1-1; D not resolved. From germline, CDR1 is SGHAT and CDR2 FQNNGV. There are 14 residues in the CDR3. V lost 5 bases and J 1 base, leaving 11 bases between the germline ends. The CDR3: CASSLYTSNTEAFF. CDR3 in DNA: TGTGCCAGCAGCCTTTATACATCGAACACTGAAGCTTTCTTT.

The V gene is TRBV4-1, the J gene TRBJ1-2; 7 bases match TRBD1. The CDR3 is made up of 15 amino acids. Trimming at V came to 4 bases and at J to 3 bases, leaving 8 bases not matched to a gene. The germline CDR1 and CDR2 sequences are MGHRA and YSYEKL. CDR3 bases: TGCGCCAGCAGCCTTTCCTCCGGGACAGACTATGGCTACACCTTC. It codes for CASSLSSGTDYGYTF.